The 21 T cell receptor beta chains below were found in one sample sequenced in a study of CD8+CD57+ T cells in acquired aplastic anemia. Researchers used genomic DNA as the template to profile TCR beta VDJ and CDR3. TCRdb called the reads again in MiXCR, with one record for every CDR3 protein. The repertoire holds just over 400,000 distinct CDR3 sequences, 60% to 80% seen once, with 3% to 4.5% in the top ten. The sequencing input was sorted CD4+, CD8+, or CD8+CD57+ T cells (not recorded which) from PBMCs. The source is a human donor in good health, serving as a control.

On this clonotype: Since a much larger clone is just one base distant, this may be a read error. The CDR3 sequence: CASSLATGGSFNPPLHF. The CDR3 DNA reads TGTGCCAGCAGCTTAGCTACAGGGGGAAGTTTTAATCCACCCCTCCACTTT. The V gene is TRBV7-2, the J gene TRBJ1-6; 8 bases line up with TRBD1. The germline CDR1 and CDR2 sequences are SGHTA and FQGNSA. The length of the CDR3 is 17 residues. Based on the CDR3 plus reference TRBV7-2 and TRBJ1-6, the full variable domain is GAGVSQSPSNKVTEKGKDVELRCDPISGHTALYWYRQSLGQGLEFLIYFQGNSAPDKSGLPSDRFSAERTGGSVSTLTIQRTQQEDSAVYLCASSLATGGSFNPPLHFGNGTRLTVT.

The chain is built from TRBV11-2 and TRBJ1-5, with D unresolved. Germline CDR1 SGHAT, CDR2 FQNNGV. The CDR3 loop spans 13 amino acids. V lost 2 bases, J lost 6 bases, and 8 bases lay in between. As DNA, the CDR3 is TGTGCCAGCAGCTTAATTCGCCTTCAGCCCCAGCATTTT. It translates to CASSLIRLQPQHF. The full variable domain, in which reference TRBV11-2 and TRBJ1-5 provide the parts outside the CDR3, is EAGVAQSPRYKIIEKRQSVAFWCNPISGHATLYWYQQILGQGPKLLIQFQNNGVVDDSQLPKDRFSAERLKGVDSTLKIQPAKLEDSAVYLCASSLIRLQPQHFGDGTRLSIL.

Notes on this clonotype: A clone one base away is much larger, so this may be a read error. The rearrangement uses TRBV6-2 or TRBV6-3 and TRBJ2-3; 8 nucleotides align to TRBD2. In germline, CDR1 is MNHEY, CDR2 SVGEGT. The CDR3 has 19 amino acids. The CDR3 spells CASSWRGVAGYTSTDMQYF. The CDR3 nucleotides read TGTGCCAGCAGTTGGAGGGGGGTAGCGGGATATACTAGCACAGATATGCAGTATTTT.

The rearrangement links TRBV10-3 to TRBJ1-3; the D is unclear. This CDR3 spans 14 amino acids. Trimming stripped 5 bases from V and 0 bases from J, with 8 bases between. Germline V gene lookup returns CDR1 ENHRY and CDR2 SYGVKD. CDR3 bases: TGTGCCATCAGTCTTAGTGGCTCTGGAAACACCATATATTTT. Its translation: CAISLSGSGNTIYF.

Concerning this clonotype: At one end, the junction sequence differs from germline, possibly due to a read error. The chain joins TRBV7-3 to TRBJ1-1; 7 bases are a match to TRBD1. Per germline, CDR1 SGHTA and CDR2 FQGTGA. CDR3 length equals 13 residues. In DNA form, the CDR3 reads TGCGCCAGCAGCGCCAGGTGGGACAGTGAATATTTCTTT. Protein product: CASSARWDSEYFF.

The chain joins TRBV20-1 to TRBJ1-6, with D tentatively TRBD1 (5 bases). The V gene's germline CDR1 is DFQATT and CDR2 SNEGSKA (reference sequence). The CDR3 length is 15 residues. The ends were cut back, 2 bases at V and 3 bases at J, with 11 bases in the middle. CDR3 in DNA: TGCAGTGCTAGACACGGGGCACACTATAATTCACCCCTCCACTTT. Its translation: CSARHGAHYNSPLHF.

This clonotype was counted a single time. Here the CDR3 reads CASSSEKESHYCYTF. In DNA form, the CDR3 reads TGTGCCAGCAGCTCTGAAAAAGAAAGCCACTACTGCTACACCTTC. The chain is built from TRBV7-8 and TRBJ1-2; no clear D gene. CDR3 length equals 15 residues. Between the trimmed V and J ends, which lost 4 bases and 9 bases, there was a span of 21 bases. The V gene's germline CDR1 is SGHVS and CDR2 FQNEAQ.

The chain carries TRBV6-6 and TRBJ2-5; D call uncertain. CDR1 is MNHNY and CDR2 is SVGAGI in the germline V gene (reference sequence). This CDR3 region has 8 residues. Trimming stripped 10 bases from V and 9 bases from J, with 6 bases between. CDR3 coding DNA: TGTGCCAATGTGCCCCAGTACTTC. The encoded protein is CANVPQYF.

At least ten counts were recorded for this clonotype. The rearrangement joins TRBV10-3 to TRBJ1-1; 8 bases fit TRBD1. Germline V gene data show CDR1 as ENHRY and CDR2 as SYGVKD. The CDR3 runs to 18 residues. With 1 base clipped from V and 0 bases from J, the junction kept 10 bases outside the gene matches. Written as DNA, the CDR3 is TGTGCCATCAGTGAGTTTGGACAGGGACCATCCATGAACACTGAAGCTTTCTTT. Translation gives CAISEFGQGPSMNTEAFF.

The sample holds many counts of this clonotype. The chain joins TRBV12-3 or TRBV12-4 to TRBJ1-2, with D unclear. V shed 1 base and J shed 6 bases, with 9 bases lying between them. The CDR3 spans 13 residues. In DNA, the CDR3 is TGTGCCAGCAGTTTAGGGAAGGTTGATGGCTACACCTTC. This translates into CASSLGKVDGYTF.

As to this clonotype: This likely comes from a read error, as the CDR3 has no conserved phenylalanine or tryptophan at its end. The limits of the CDR3 on the DNA are not certain, so only TCRdb's listed CDR3 is given. The gene calls are TRBV19 and TRBJ1-6. The CDR3 contains 16 residues when both ends are counted. Per the germline V gene, CDR1 is LNHDA and CDR2 is SQIVND (reference sequence). The CDR3 loop reads CASTITAGTRSAPRQV.

This clonotype was counted many times. This chain connects TRBV20-1 to TRBJ1-6; perhaps TRBD1 as D (5 bases). The length of the CDR3 is 15 residues. The germline V gene has CDR1 DFQATT and CDR2 SNEGSKA (reference sequence). V lost 5 bases to trimming and J lost 7 bases, with 18 bases between them. The CDR3 loop reads CSAELSGTPNSPLHF. The CDR3 bases are TGCAGTGCTGAGCTCTCCGGGACGCCGAATTCACCCCTCCACTTT.

This clonotype was observed at least ten times. The CDR3 DNA is TGCAGTGCTCCGGACGGGGAAAAACTGTTTTTT. It yields the protein CSAPDGEKLFF. The genes are TRBV20-1 and TRBJ1-4; no definite D call. Looked up from germline, CDR1 is DFQATT and CDR2 is SNEGSKA (reference sequence). The CDR3 has 11 amino acids. Between the trimmed V and J ends, which lost 5 bases and 8 bases, there was a span of 9 bases.

The CDR3 region has the DNA TGCAGTGCTAGCCCAAGGGGTAGCAATCAGCCCCAGCATTTT. Amino acid sequence: CSASPRGSNQPQHF. V gene TRBV20-1 combines with J gene TRBJ1-5, with D possibly matching TRBD1 (5 bases). V lost 3 bases, J lost 0 bases, and 9 bases lay in between. The CDR3 length is 14 residues. Germline loops: CDR1 DFQATT, CDR2 SNEGSKA (reference sequence).

This sequence joins TRBV12-3 or TRBV12-4 and TRBJ1-6; D gene ambiguous. Trimming took off 7 bases at V and 9 bases at J, with 13 bases between the two ends. The CDR3 contains 13 residues. Here the CDR3 reads CASTKGEGSPLHF. The CDR3 nucleotides are TGTGCCAGCACCAAGGGTGAGGGTTCACCCCTCCACTTT.

Of note for this clonotype: Germline is not matched at one junction end, which may reflect a read error. V usage is TRBV7-7 and J usage is TRBJ2-5; tentatively, D is TRBD1 (7 bases). The CDR3 contains 13 residues. CDR1 is SSHAT and CDR2 is FNYEAQ in the germline V gene (reference sequence). The CDR3: CASSLDTGEETQF. CDR3 coding DNA: TGTGCCAGCAGCTTAGACACAGGGGAGGAGACCCAGTTC. Full variable domain (missing parts from reference TRBV7-7 and TRBJ2-5): GAGVSQSPRYKVTKRGQDVTLRCDPISSHATLYWYQQALGQGPEFLTYFNYEAQPDKSGLPSDRFSAERPEGSISTLTIQRTEQRDSAMYRCASSLDTGEETQFGPGTRLLVL.

Details on this clonotype: Germline and junction disagree at one end, which may indicate a read error. CDR3 sequence: CATSADNTNQRQHF. In nucleotides, the CDR3 is TGTGCCACCAGCGCAGACAATACCAATCAGCGCCAGCATTTT. The chain joins TRBV15 to TRBJ1-5, with D unclear. This CDR3 has 14 residues. In germline, CDR1 is LNHNV, CDR2 YYDKDF (reference sequence).

This clonotype has ten or more counts. J is TRBJ2-7 and V is TRBV9; 8 bases match TRBD2. V lost 4 bases to trimming and J lost 2 bases; unmatched junction nucleotides: 5. Germline V lookup: CDR1 SGDLS, CDR2 YYNGEE. The CDR3 loop spans 14 amino acids. The DNA of the CDR3 is TGTGCCAGCAGCAATAGCGGGGATCCCTACGAGCAGTACTTC. Translated, it gives CASSNSGDPYEQYF.

The chain is built from TRBV12-3 or TRBV12-4 and TRBJ1-2; D gene uncertain. The CDR3 extends over 16 amino acids. The germline V and J ends were trimmed by 6 bases and 9 bases, with 26 bases remaining between them. DNA for the CDR3: TGTGCCAGCAGCCCCGAATGGGCTACCTCGTCGGACTGCTACACCTTC. This sequence encodes CASSPEWATSSDCYTF.

On this clonotype itself: A junction end diverges from the germline sequence, so it may reflect a read error. The chain couples TRBV7-2 to TRBJ1-6, with D unresolved. The V gene's germline CDR1 is SGHTA and CDR2 FQGNSA. This CDR3 comprises 12 residues. In nucleotides, the CDR3 is TGTGCCAGCAGCCCGGACTATTCACCCCACAATTTT. Its protein product is CASSPDYSPHNF. Based on the CDR3 plus reference TRBV7-2 and TRBJ1-6, the full variable domain is GAGVSQSPSNKVTEKGKDVELRCDPISGHTALYWYRQSLGQGLEFLIYFQGNSAPDKSGLPSDRFSAERTGGSVSTLTIQRTQQEDSAVYLCASSPDYSPHNFGNGTRLTVT.

The chain joins TRBV20-1 to TRBJ2-7; 10 positions match TRBD2. CDR1 is DFQATT, CDR2 SNEGSKA, per germline (reference sequence). After removal of 1 base from V and 3 bases from J, the junction contained 9 bases not matched to a gene. This CDR3 comprises 16 residues. CDR3 DNA sequence: TGCAGTGCTAGAGTTTTGAGCGGGGGGGCCGACTACGAGCAGTACTTC. This encodes CSARVLSGGADYEQYF.